These 30 T cell receptor beta chains share one sample of origin, sequenced in a study of cytotoxic CD8 clonotypes in ibrutinib-treated CLL. The method was immunoSEQ multiplex PCR; TCRdb's version includes in-frame clones alone and lacks a portion of them. Of over 120,000 clones listed, 79% are singletons. The sample in question was PBMCs, obtained after 12 months of ibrutinib treatment. The receptor set was obtained from a human donor with chronic lymphocytic leukemia.

V usage is TRBV27 and J usage is TRBJ2-2; 14 bases align to TRBD2. Per the germline V gene, CDR1 is MNHEY and CDR2 is SMNVEV (reference sequence). Trimming at V came to 3 bases and at J to 4 bases, leaving 7 bases not matched to a gene. The CDR3 covers 18 residues. CDR3 amino acids: CASSFLGLAGGRTGELFF. As DNA, the CDR3 is TGTGCCAGCAGTTTCCTCGGACTAGCGGGAGGTCGCACCGGGGAGCTGTTTTTT.

The V gene is TRBV4-3, the J gene TRBJ2-4; 10 bases map to TRBD2. The CDR3 has 20 residues. Germline V CDR1 and CDR2: LGHNA, YSLEER. Germline trimming cut 0 bases from V and 2 bases from J; bases unmatched to any gene: 13. Written as DNA, the CDR3 is TGCGCCAGCAGCCAAGATATAAGCGGGAGGGCCGGATTTTCCAAAAACATTCAGTACTTC. Amino acids: CASSQDISGRAGFSKNIQYF.

Details on this clone: An end of the junction differs from the germline gene, which may be a read error. The rearrangement joins TRBV4-2 to TRBJ2-7; TRBD2 aligns across 13 bases. Germline CDR1 reads LGHNA; CDR2 reads YNFKEQ. This CDR3 has 14 amino acids. Here the CDR3 reads CASTQGTSGNEQYF. The CDR3 DNA reads TGTGCCAGCACCCAAGGGACTAGCGGGAACGAGCAGTACTTC.

The rearrangement joins TRBV28 to TRBJ1-1; D uncertain. Looked up from germline, CDR1 is MDHEN and CDR2 is SYDVKM. The germline V and J ends were trimmed by 4 bases and 1 base, with 7 bases remaining between them. This CDR3 is built from 13 residues. CDR3 residues: CASSSPRNTEAFF. In nucleotides, the CDR3 is TGTGCCAGCAGTTCCCCCCGGAACACTGAAGCTTTCTTT.

The CDR3 protein is CASSHGDLTEAFF. In DNA, the CDR3 is TGTGCCAGCTCCCACGGGGATCTCACTGAAGCTTTCTTT. This rearrangement joins TRBV25-1 to TRBJ1-1, with D hard to call. Germline CDR1 reads MGHDK; CDR2 reads SYGVNS. CDR3 length: 13 amino acids. Trimming removed 8 bases from V and 4 bases from J, with 14 bases in between.

The rearrangement links TRBV14 to TRBJ2-2; 13 bases align to TRBD2. V shed 4 bases and J 5 bases; nucleotides not matched to a gene: 7. This CDR3 comprises 17 residues. CDR1 and CDR2 (germline): SGHDN, FVKESK. The CDR3 DNA reads as TGTGCCAGCAGCCGGAGACTAGCGGGAGGTACTACCGGGGAGCTGTTTTTT. Amino acids: CASSRRLAGGTTGELFF.

The chain carries TRBV6-5 and TRBJ2-5; 8 bases are shared with TRBD1. With V trimmed by 4 bases and J by 2 bases, 3 bases remained unmatched. CDR1 is MNHEY and CDR2 is SVGAGI in the germline V gene. This CDR3 comprises 14 residues. The CDR3 here is CASSSDRAQETQYF. CDR3 in DNA: TGTGCCAGCAGTTCGGACAGGGCTCAAGAGACCCAGTACTTC.

The chain carries TRBV5-4 and TRBJ1-5; D gene uncertain. V was cut by 5 bases and J by 3 bases, with 12 bases left in between. The CDR3 totals 14 residues. Germline V gene data show CDR1 as SGHNT and CDR2 as YYREEE (reference sequence). This chain's CDR3 is CASSLEGVNQPQHF. The CDR3 bases are TGTGCCAGCAGTCTGGAGGGAGTCAATCAGCCCCAGCATTTT.

This sequence joins TRBV10-3 and TRBJ1-1, with 7 bases matching TRBD1. Trimming at V came to 0 bases and at J to 4 bases, leaving 5 bases not matched to a gene. CDR1 and CDR2 (germline): ENHRY, SYGVKD. CDR3 length: 15 residues. CDR3 in amino acids: CAISESDREGTEAFF. The CDR3 region has the DNA TGTGCCATCAGTGAGTCCGACAGGGAAGGCACTGAAGCTTTCTTT.

The rearrangement joins TRBV18 to TRBJ2-7; D gene unclear. CDR1 is KGHSH, CDR2 LQKENI, per germline. Trimming cost V 2 bases and J 6 bases, with 11 bases left between them. The CDR3 consists of 13 residues. The CDR3 nucleotides are TGTGCCAGCTCACCAAGAGACAAGTCCGAGCAGTACTTC. This encodes CASSPRDKSEQYF. The full variable domain, completed using reference TRBV18 and TRBJ2-7, is NAGVMQNPRHLVRRRGQEARLRCSPMKGHSHVYWYRQLPEEGLKFMVYLQKENIIDESGMPKERFSAEFPKEGPSILRIQQVVRGDSAAYFCASSPRDKSEQYFGPGTRLTVT.

The CDR3 is CASSYGTTYEQYF. The CDR3, as DNA: TGTGCCAGCAGTTACGGGACGACCTACGAGCAGTACTTC. This sequence joins TRBV6-6 and TRBJ2-7; D is tentatively TRBD1 or TRBD2 (5 bases each). The germline V and J ends were trimmed by 2 bases and 2 bases, with 7 bases remaining between them. This CDR3 contains 13 residues. The germline V gene has CDR1 MNHNY and CDR2 SVGAGI (reference sequence).

The chain has TRBV4-3 and TRBJ2-4; D assignment may be TRBD1 or TRBD2 (5 bases each). This CDR3 comprises 16 residues. CDR1 LGHNA and CDR2 YSLEER come from the germline V gene. V shed 3 bases and J shed 0 bases, with 12 bases lying between them. The CDR3 nucleotides read TGCGCCAGCAGCCACCCTCCCGGGACAGCCAAAAACATTCAGTACTTC. Amino acid sequence: CASSHPPGTAKNIQYF.

The rearrangement joins TRBV2 to TRBJ2-7; unclear D gene. The CDR3 runs 12 residues. V was cut by 4 bases and J by 12 bases, with 16 bases left in between. Germline-derived CDR1 and CDR2 are SNHLY and FYNNEI. CDR3 sequence reads: CASSVTPNRGYF. The CDR3 nucleotides read TGTGCCAGCAGTGTGACCCCCAACCGAGGGTACTTC. Filled out from reference TRBV2 and TRBJ2-7, the complete variable domain reads EPEVTQTPSHQVTQMGQEVILRCVPISNHLYFYWYRQILGQKVEFLVSFYNNEISEKSEIFDDQFSVERPDGSNFTLKIRSTKLEDSAMYFCASSVTPNRGYFGPGTRLTVT.

The gene calls are TRBV19 and TRBJ1-1; perhaps TRBD1 as D (5 bases). Germline V lookup: CDR1 LNHDA, CDR2 SQIVND (reference sequence). V lost 3 bases and J lost 6, with 17 bases in between. There are 15 residues in the CDR3. CDR3 amino acids: CASSIRAGQGAEAFF. The CDR3 nucleotides are TGTGCCAGTAGTATCCGAGCGGGGCAGGGAGCTGAAGCTTTCTTT.

V gene TRBV7-6 combines with J gene TRBJ2-7, with a tentative D call TRBD2 (7 bases). The V gene lost 0 bases and the J gene lost 5 bases, with 14 bases spanning the gap. This CDR3 has 15 residues. The V gene's germline CDR1 is SGHVS and CDR2 FNYEAQ. Here the CDR3 DNA reads TGTGCCAGCAGCTTAGCGGGTCCGGGGGGCCACGAGCAGTACTTC. Amino acids: CASSLAGPGGHEQYF. Full variable domain (remainder filled in from reference TRBV7-6 and TRBJ2-7): GAGVSQSPRYKVTKRGQDVALRCDPISGHVSLYWYRQALGQGPEFLTYFNYEAQQDKSGLPNDRFSAERPEGSISTLTIQRTEQRDSAMYRCASSLAGPGGHEQYFGPGTRLTVT.

The V and J genes are TRBV6-5 and TRBJ2-7; TRBD1 matches at 12 bases. The CDR3 is made up of 15 amino acids. CDR1 and CDR2 (germline): MNHEY, SVGAGI. V trimming: 5 bases; J trimming: 4 bases; junction bases outside the gene matches: 6. The CDR3 DNA follows: TGTGCCAGCAGTAAAACGGGACAGGGGGCTTACGAGCAGTACTTC. Amino acid sequence: CASSKTGQGAYEQYF.

J is TRBJ2-3 and V is TRBV25-1; D is unresolved. Looked up from germline, CDR1 is MGHDK and CDR2 is SYGVNS. The length of the CDR3 is 16 residues. V shed 4 bases and J shed 4 bases, with 18 bases lying between them. As DNA, the CDR3 is TGTGCCAGCAGTGTCTTGTCGACTTTAGAAGCAGATACGCAGTATTTT. Protein: CASSVLSTLEADTQYF.

The rearrangement links TRBV28 to TRBJ2-2; no firm D call. CDR1 is MDHEN, CDR2 SYDVKM, per germline. This CDR3 spans 12 amino acids. Trimming took off 6 bases at V and 5 bases at J, with 7 bases between the two ends. The CDR3 loop is CASREITGELFF. CDR3 DNA: TGTGCCAGCAGGGAAATTACCGGGGAGCTGTTTTTT.

The chain combines TRBV6-6 with TRBJ1-2; 10 nucleotides agree with TRBD1. V dropped 6 bases and J dropped 6; count of bases not matched to a gene: 4. Germline V gene sequence: CDR1 MNHNY, CDR2 SVGAGI (reference sequence). This CDR3 region has 13 residues. The CDR3 DNA reads TGTGCCAGCAGAAGGGGACAGGGGAATGGCTACACCTTC. The encoded protein is CASRRGQGNGYTF.

The V gene is TRBV6-5, the J gene TRBJ2-7, with 11 bases lining up with TRBD1. Germline V lookup: CDR1 MNHEY, CDR2 SVGAGI. The ends lost 6 bases at V and 9 bases at J; junction bases unmatched: 10. This CDR3 is 14 amino acids long. The CDR3 DNA sequence: TGTGCCAGCAGCCTCGGACAGGGGGCTTTTCGGCAGTACTTC. It yields the protein CASSLGQGAFRQYF.

This clone came up once. This chain links TRBV30 with TRBJ2-5; possibly TRBD1 for D (6 bases). Matching the DNA end better, TRBJ2-7 makes the J call doubtful. Germline CDR1 GTSNPN, CDR2 SVGIG (reference sequence). This CDR3 is 13 amino acids long. The CDR3: CAWSWTAAYEQYF. The CDR3 bases are TGTGCCTGGAGTTGGACAGCCGCCTACGAGCAGTACTTC.

V gene TRBV7-2 combines with J gene TRBJ1-1, with a possible D match to TRBD1 (5 bases). V was trimmed by 10 bases and J by 4 bases, leaving 22 bases between them. This CDR3 contains 15 residues. Germline-derived CDR1 and CDR2 are SGHTA and FQGNSA. CDR3: CATGRTGLRGTEAFF. The CDR3 DNA sequence: TGTGCCACCGGTAGAACCGGGCTGAGGGGCACTGAAGCTTTCTTT.

The CDR3, as DNA: TGTGCCAGCAGTGAAGCTTACGGGCAGGGAGACACAGATACGCAGTATTTT. It yields the protein CASSEAYGQGDTDTQYF. V is TRBV6-1 and J is TRBJ2-3, with D perhaps TRBD1 or TRBD2 (5 bases each). This CDR3 is 17 amino acids long. Germline V lookup: CDR1 MNHNS, CDR2 SASEGT. Trimming removed 0 bases at V and 2 bases at J, with 15 bases between.

The chain carries TRBV7-2 and TRBJ2-7, with 7 bases that match TRBD1. V lost 3 bases to trimming and J lost 3 bases; unmatched junction nucleotides: 5. CDR3 length equals 14 residues. Germline CDR1 is SGHTA and CDR2 is FQGNSA. In DNA form, the CDR3 reads TGTGCCAGCAGCTTGGGGACAGAAGTCTACGAGCAGTACTTC. Translation gives CASSLGTEVYEQYF.

V usage is TRBV11-1 and J usage is TRBJ2-6; 9 bases agree with TRBD1. Per the germline V gene, CDR1 is SGHAT and CDR2 is FQDESV (reference sequence). The CDR3 length is 18 residues. J gave up 0 bases and V 5 bases, and 8 bases lay outside the gene matches. CDR3 sequence (DNA): TGTGCCAGCAGCCCAGGGACAGGGCTCATCTCTGGGGCCAACGTCCTGACTTTC. Amino acid sequence: CASSPGTGLISGANVLTF. The full variable domain, completed using reference TRBV11-1 and TRBJ2-6, is EAEVAQSPRYKITEKSQAVAFWCDPISGHATLYWYRQILGQGPELLVQFQDESVVDDSQLPKDRFSAERLKGVDSTLKIQPAELGDSAMYLCASSPGTGLISGANVLTFGAGSRLTVL.

The chain carries TRBV5-8 and TRBJ1-5, with TRBD1 matching 8 bases. Trimming removed 3 bases from V and 2 bases from J; junction bases left unmatched: 7. The CDR3 totals 16 residues. Germline CDR1 reads SGHTS; CDR2 reads YDEGEE. The CDR3 region has the DNA TGTGCCAGCAGCTCCGGTCCGGACAGGGGCAATCAGCCCCAGCATTTT. Protein product: CASSSGPDRGNQPQHF.

The chain couples TRBV7-2 to TRBJ2-3; D ambiguous. V was clipped by 6 bases and J by 0 bases, with 13 bases between them. Germline V gene data show CDR1 as SGHTA and CDR2 as FQGNSA. The CDR3 spans 15 residues. As DNA, the CDR3 is TGTGCCAGCAGTTTCCCTCCTGCCAGCACAGATACGCAGTATTTT. Translating it yields CASSFPPASTDTQYF.

The gene calls are TRBV7-2 and TRBJ2-2; 8 bases align to TRBD2. There are 15 residues in the CDR3. V lost 5 bases to trimming and J lost 4 bases; unmatched junction nucleotides: 6. The germline CDR1 and CDR2 sequences are SGHTA and FQGNSA. CDR3 amino acids: CASSRVTSGTGELFF. The DNA for the CDR3 is TGTGCCAGCAGCCGGGTCACTAGCGGCACCGGGGAGCTGTTTTTT.

The gene calls are TRBV30 and TRBJ2-5, with a weak D call TRBD1 (5 bases). This CDR3 has 14 residues. The germline V gene has CDR1 GTSNPN and CDR2 SVGIG (reference sequence). The V and J ends lost 0 bases and 4 bases respectively, with 12 bases between them. Here the CDR3 reads CAWSVAGAPETQYF. In DNA form, the CDR3 reads TGTGCCTGGAGTGTTGCTGGGGCCCCAGAGACCCAGTACTTC.

This chain uses TRBV19 with TRBJ2-5; TRBD2 matches at 9 bases. The J segment lost 2 bases and the V segment lost 2 bases, leaving 3 bases of the junction unmatched. CDR1 LNHDA and CDR2 SQIVND come from the germline V gene (reference sequence). CDR3 size: 15 residues. In DNA, the CDR3 is TGTGCCAGTAGTATACTGCGGGAGGGACAAGAGACCCAGTACTTC. This gives the protein CASSILREGQETQYF. The full variable domain, with the rest looked up from reference TRBV19 and TRBJ2-5, is DGGITQSPKYLFRKEGQNVTLSCEQNLNHDAMYWYRQDPGQGLRLIYYSQIVNDFQKGDIAEGYSVSREKKESFPLTVTSAQKNPTAFYLCASSILREGQETQYFGPGTRLLVL.